These T cell receptor beta chains were read from a single sample in a study of low-dose radiotherapy and immunotherapy resistance in tumors. TCRdb used MiXCR to reprocess the reads, holding one entry per CDR3 protein. The sample contains over 55,000 distinct CDR3 sequences, about a third of which appear only once. This sample comprised PBMCs, obtained before treatment. Every receptor here comes from a female donor with ovarian cancer. Both conserved end residues are part of each CDR3. A D gene is named only where the DNA matches it firmly. The listing skips clone size in some rows; elsewhere it reads once, few, many or a size class.

j_call v_call clone_size d_call cdr3_aa cdr3_nt
TRBJ1-1 TRBV6-2/TRBV6-3 many - CASSLERGDGEAFF TGTGCCAGCAGTTTAGAGAGGGGCGACGGTGAAGCTTTCTTT
TRBJ2-1 TRBV2 - TRBD2 CASSPPGLAGGVPVNEQFF TGTGCCAGCAGCCCCCCGGGACTAGCGGGGGGGGTACCGGTCAATGAGCAGTTCTTC
TRBJ2-7 TRBV6-2/TRBV6-3 - TRBD1 CASSPGTGGTGELYF TGTGCCAGCAGCCCCGGGACAGGGGGCACCGGGGAGCTGTACTTC
TRBJ2-2 TRBV9 few - CASSVDTGELFF TGTGCCAGCAGCGTAGATACCGGGGAGCTGTTTTTT
TRBJ1-2 TRBV20-1 many - CSARVEGLGYTF TGCAGTGCTAGAGTGGAAGGGCTTGGCTACACCTTC
TRBJ1-1 TRBV5-6 - - CASSRGGPWTEAFF TGTGCCAGCAGCCGCGGGGGGCCGTGGACTGAAGCTTTCTTT
TRBJ2-7 TRBV2 medium-sized - CASRRRLVSSYEQYF TGTGCCAGCAGGAGACGACTGGTGAGCTCCTACGAGCAGTACTTC
TRBJ2-7 TRBV5-1 - - CASSSVEGLYEQYF TGCGCCAGCAGCTCGGTGGAGGGCCTCTACGAGCAGTACTTC
TRBJ2-1 TRBV7-3 many - CASSLEPSYNEQFF TGTGCCAGCAGCTTAGAACCATCCTACAATGAGCAGTTCTTC
TRBJ2-1 TRBV18 many TRBD2 CASSPPASGRANEQFF TGTGCCAGCTCACCACCGGCTAGCGGGAGGGCCAATGAGCAGTTCTTC
TRBJ2-6 TRBV18 many - CASGSSSLSGANVLTF TGTGCCAGCGGGAGCAGCTCACTCTCTGGGGCCAACGTCCTGACTTTC
TRBJ2-5 TRBV2 - - CASSGGWGETQYF TGTGCCAGCAGTGGGGGGTGGGGAGAGACCCAGTACTTC
TRBJ2-7 TRBV24-1 - - CATSDSRGSYEQYF TGTGCCACCAGTGATTCCAGGGGCTCCTACGAGCAGTACTTC
TRBJ2-7 TRBV12-2 few - CASRPTRGEHYEQYF TGTGCAAGTCGCCCTACTCGGGGGGAGCACTACGAGCAGTACTTC
TRBJ2-1 TRBV5-1 many TRBD2 CASSSGGGIAGEVEQFF TGCGCCAGCAGCTCCGGTGGGGGAATTGCGGGAGAGGTTGAGCAGTTCTTC
TRBJ2-7 TRBV11-3 many TRBD2 CASSNRLAGNAYEQYF TGTGCCAGCAGCAATCGACTAGCGGGGAACGCCTACGAGCAGTACTTC
TRBJ2-3 TRBV4-1 many - CASSASGDISTDTQYF TGCGCCAGCAGCGCTTCGGGGGACATTTCCACAGATACGCAGTATTTT
TRBJ2-7 TRBV7-8 many - CASSIQGPYEQYF TGTGCCAGCAGCATACAGGGCCCCTACGAGCAGTACTTC
TRBJ1-2 TRBV20-1 many TRBD1 CSASDRGRWGYTF TGCAGTGCTAGTGACAGGGGGCGGTGGGGCTACACCTTC
TRBJ2-7 TRBV5-1 many TRBD1 CASSQTGTGTEQYF TGCGCCAGCAGCCAAACCGGGACAGGGACCGAGCAGTACTTC
TRBJ2-4 TRBV20-1 - - CSARNRVEGRNIQYF TGCAGTGCTAGGAACAGGGTGGAAGGGCGAAACATTCAGTACTTC
TRBJ1-5 TRBV7-2 many - CASSRGNQPQHF TGTGCCAGCAGCAGAGGTAATCAGCCCCAGCATTTT
TRBJ1-5 TRBV19 few TRBD1 CASRGTGVSNQPQHF TGTGCCAGTAGGGGGACAGGGGTCTCAAATCAGCCCCAGCATTTT
TRBJ2-7 TRBV3-1 - - CASSGKVVRDTKSSYEQYF TGTGCCAGCAGCGGAAAGGTCGTCCGGGACACAAAATCCTCCTACGAGCAGTACTTC
TRBJ2-3 TRBV5-1 - TRBD2 CASSLEGRGGLNTQYF TGCGCCAGCAGCTTGGAAGGGCGGGGGGGCCTTAATACGCAGTATTTT
TRBJ2-1 TRBV7-2 many - CASNPAGANNEQFF TGTGCCAGCAACCCTGCCGGGGCTAACAATGAGCAGTTCTTC
TRBJ2-5 TRBV5-4 many - CASSLTGDLETQYF TGTGCCAGCAGCTTGACGGGAGACCTAGAGACCCAGTACTTC
TRBJ1-5 TRBV15 many - CATSRDFGQPQHF TGTGCCACCAGCAGAGATTTTGGTCAGCCCCAGCATTTT
TRBJ2-1 TRBV5-5 - TRBD2 CASSTVWTSGGAGQTSYNEQFF TGTGCCAGCAGCACCGTATGGACTAGCGGGGGGGCCGGGCAAACCTCCTACAATGAGCAGTTCTTC
TRBJ1-5 TRBV7-8 many - CASSLLRTVSNQPQHF TGTGCCAGCAGCTTATTACGGACAGTTAGCAATCAGCCCCAGCATTTT
TRBJ2-5 TRBV29-1 - TRBD2 CSVGRGLALETQYF TGCAGCGTGGGTCGTGGACTAGCCTTAGAGACCCAGTACTTC
TRBJ2-1 TRBV3-1 - - CASSHGSSGANEQFF TGTGCCAGCAGCCACGGGAGCTCTGGGGCCAATGAGCAGTTCTTC
TRBJ1-1 TRBV29-1 many - CSVGEPGAFEAFF TGCAGCGTTGGAGAACCGGGCGCATTTGAAGCTTTCTTT
TRBJ1-3 TRBV18 many - CASSPPNPLANTIYF TGTGCCAGCTCACCACCGAACCCTCTGGCAAACACCATATATTTT
TRBJ1-2 TRBV18 - TRBD1 CASSPYRDRGNGYTF TGTGCCAGCTCACCATACCGGGACAGGGGGAATGGCTACACCTTC